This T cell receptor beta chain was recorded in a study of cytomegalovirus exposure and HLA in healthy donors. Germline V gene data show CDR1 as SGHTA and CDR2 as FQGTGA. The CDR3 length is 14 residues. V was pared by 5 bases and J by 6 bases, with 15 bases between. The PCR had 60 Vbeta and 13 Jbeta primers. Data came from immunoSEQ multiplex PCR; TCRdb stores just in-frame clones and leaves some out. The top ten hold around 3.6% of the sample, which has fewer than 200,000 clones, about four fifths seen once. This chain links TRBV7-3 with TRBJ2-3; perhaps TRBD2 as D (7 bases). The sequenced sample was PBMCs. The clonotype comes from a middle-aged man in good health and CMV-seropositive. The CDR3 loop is CASSPGAGVDTQYF. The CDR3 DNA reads TGTGCCAGCAGCCCAGGGGCGGGAGTCGATACGCAGTATTTT. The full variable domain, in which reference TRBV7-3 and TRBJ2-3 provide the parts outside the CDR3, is GAGVSQTPSNKVTEKGKYVELRCDPISGHTALYWYRQSLGQGPEFLIYFQGTGAADDSGLPNDRFFAVRPEGSVSTLKIQRTERGDSAVYLCASSPGAGVDTQYFGPGTRLTVL.